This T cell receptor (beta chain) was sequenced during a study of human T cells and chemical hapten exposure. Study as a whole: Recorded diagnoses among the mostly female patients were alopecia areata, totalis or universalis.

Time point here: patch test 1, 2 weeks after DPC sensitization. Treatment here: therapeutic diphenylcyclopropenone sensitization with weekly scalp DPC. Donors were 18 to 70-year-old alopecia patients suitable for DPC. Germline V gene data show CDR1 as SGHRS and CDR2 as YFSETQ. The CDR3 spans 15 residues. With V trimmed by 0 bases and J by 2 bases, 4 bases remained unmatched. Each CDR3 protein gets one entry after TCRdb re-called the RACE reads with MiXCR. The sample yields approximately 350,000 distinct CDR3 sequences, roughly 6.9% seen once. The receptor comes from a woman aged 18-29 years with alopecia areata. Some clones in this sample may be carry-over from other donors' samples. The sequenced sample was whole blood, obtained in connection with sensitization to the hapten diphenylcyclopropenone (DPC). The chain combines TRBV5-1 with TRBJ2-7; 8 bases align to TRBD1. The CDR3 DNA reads TGCGCCAGCAGCTTGGCCAACAGGGGGACCTACGAGCAGTACTTC. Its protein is CASSLANRGTYEQYF.